The next 26 T cell receptor beta chains were all read from a single sample in a study of tumor and adjacent non-tumor tissue in lung cancer. RNA was extracted from bulk tissue without any cell sorting. TCRbeta libraries were built with three rounds of nested PCR, modified from ARM-PCR. Via MiXCR, TCRdb re-called the multiplex PCR reads, giving one row per CDR3 protein. The sample lists fewer than 80,000 distinct CDR3 sequences, around 70% occurring once. Sequences were obtained from lung tumor tissue. These receptors all stem from a woman in her 70s with non-small cell lung cancer.

About this clonotype itself: An end of the junction differs from the germline gene, which may be a read error. This rearrangement joins TRBV7-8 to TRBJ2-1; TRBD2 agrees at 8 bases. This CDR3 spans 17 amino acids. CDR1 and CDR2 from the germline V gene are SGHVS and FQNEAQ. Here the CDR3 DNA reads TGTGCCAGCAGCCCAGGGTTCCTAGCGGGTCGACACAATGAGCACTACTTC. Residues: CASSPGFLAGRHNEHYF. Combining the CDR3 with reference TRBV7-8 and TRBJ2-1 gives the whole variable domain GAGVSQSPRYKVAKRGQDVALRCDPISGHVSLFWYQQALGQGPEFLTYFQNEAQLDKSGLPSDRFFAERPEGSVSTLKIQRTQQEDSAVYLCASSPGFLAGRHNEHYFGPGTRLTVL.

Ten or more counts support this clonotype. The chain carries TRBV6-1 and TRBJ1-2; 7 bases align to TRBD1. Germline V gene data show CDR1 as MNHNS and CDR2 as SASEGT. This CDR3 region has 13 residues. The V gene end was trimmed by 5 bases and the J gene end by 4 bases; junction bases not matched to a gene: 4. CDR3 DNA sequence: TGTGCCAGCAGTCCTCGGACAGGCTATGGCTACACCTTC. Residues: CASSPRTGYGYTF.

Notes on this clonotype: A much bigger clone sits one base away, suggesting this may be a read error. The chain uses TRBV7-9 and TRBJ2-2; D might be TRBD2 (6 bases). The CDR3 length is 16 residues. V gave up 5 bases and J gave up 1 base, with 14 bases separating them. CDR1 is SEHNR and CDR2 is FQNEAQ in the germline V gene (reference sequence). In nucleotides, the CDR3 is TGTGCCAGCAGCGGAGGGAGTAGCGAGAACACCGGGGAGCTGTTTTTT. Its protein is CASSGGSSENTGELFF.

Of note for this clonotype: A much larger clone differs by one base, so this may be a read error. This sequence joins TRBV14 and TRBJ2-5, with a tentative D call TRBD2 (6 bases). With 0 bases removed from V and 0 bases from J, the gap between germline ends came to 14 bases. This CDR3 region has 17 residues. Germline CDR1 is SGHDN and CDR2 is FVKESK. The CDR3 region has the DNA TGTGCCAGCAGCCAAGATCAAGGTCGGGGGTACCAAGAGACCCAGTACTTC. This sequence encodes CASSQDQGRGYQETQYF.

Points on this clonotype: This could be a read error, since a much larger clone is one nucleotide away. J is TRBJ2-1 and V is TRBV11-2; 8 bases fit TRBD1. This CDR3 has 15 residues. Germline V gene data show CDR1 as SGHAT and CDR2 as FQNNGV. With V trimmed by 4 bases and J by 6 bases, 8 bases remained unmatched. The CDR3: CASSWTGSGFNEQFF. The CDR3 nucleotides read TGTGCCAGCAGCTGGACAGGGTCAGGTTTCAATGAGCAGTTCTTC.

The chain recombines TRBV12-3 or TRBV12-4 with TRBJ1-2; 12 bases map to TRBD1. This CDR3 region has 14 residues. Trimming removed 5 bases from V and 11 bases from J; junction bases left unmatched: 9. The chain's CDR3 is CASSGTGGAYCYTF. For the CDR3, the DNA is TGTGCCAGCAGTGGGACAGGGGGCGCCTATTGTTACACCTTC.

The chain combines TRBV6-5 with TRBJ2-1; D may be TRBD2 (5 bases). The V end lost 3 bases, the J end lost 9 bases, and 18 bases lay between the germline ends. The CDR3 covers 15 residues. CDR1 and CDR2 (germline): MNHEY, SVGAGI. Here the CDR3 reads CASSYGEIGYGEQFF. DNA for the CDR3: TGTGCCAGCAGTTATGGGGAGATCGGCTACGGTGAGCAGTTCTTC.

This clonotype was found once. One end of the junction does not line up with germline, which may come from a read error. This chain links TRBV29-1 with TRBJ2-2; D not certain. The CDR3 totals 14 residues. Germline V lookup: CDR1 SQVTM, CDR2 ANQGSEA. CDR3 sequence: CNVRTSVGTGELFF. Here the CDR3 DNA reads TGCAACGTTAGGACCTCGGTGGGAACCGGCGAGCTGTTTTTT.

A remark on this clonotype: One end of the junction fails to match germline, which may point to a read error. This rearrangement joins TRBV4-1 to TRBJ1-1; 8 bases map to TRBD1. The CDR3 has 15 amino acids. Germline CDR1 reads MGHRA; CDR2 reads YSYEKL. CDR3: CANSQRTGNGTEAFF. CDR3 bases: TGCGCCAACAGCCAACGGACAGGGAATGGTACTGAAGCTTTCTTT.

J is TRBJ2-7 and V is TRBV30; D possibly corresponds to TRBD2 (6 bases). CDR1 is GTSNPN and CDR2 is SVGIG in the germline V gene (reference sequence). CDR3 length equals 16 residues. CDR3 in DNA: TGTGCTTATGAAAGGCAGGCCGGGAGTATCTCCTACGAGCAGTACTTC. This encodes CAYERQAGSISYEQYF.

At least ten counts were recorded for this clonotype. The chain carries TRBV6-5 and TRBJ2-7, with TRBD1 matching over 7 bases. The germline CDR1 and CDR2 sequences are MNHEY and SVGAGI. J gave up 2 bases and V 5 bases, and 12 bases lay outside the gene matches. CDR3 size: 16 residues. CDR3 in amino acids: CASSQLRDSNAYEQYF. CDR3 coding DNA: TGTGCCAGCAGTCAGCTCCGGGACAGCAACGCCTACGAGCAGTACTTC.

This clonotype was seen a handful of times. The chain links TRBV28 to TRBJ2-4; the D gene is possibly TRBD1 (6 bases). Germline V gene data show CDR1 as MDHEN and CDR2 as SYDVKM. The CDR3 totals 16 residues. Trimming shortened V by 8 bases and J by 3 bases, and 20 bases separated the two germline ends. The CDR3 sequence is CASGLEAGVVKNIQYF. The DNA for the CDR3 is TGTGCCAGCGGCCTAGAGGCAGGGGTTGTCAAAAACATTCAGTACTTC.

The chain has TRBV10-1 and TRBJ2-1; D gene unclear. Germline V gene lookup returns CDR1 WNHNN and CDR2 SYGVQD (reference sequence). Trimming cost V 5 bases and J 16 bases, with 27 bases left between them. CDR3 length equals 15 residues. CDR3 protein: CASSPVEKVNNGHFF. CDR3 coding DNA: TGCGCCAGCAGTCCAGTCGAAAAGGTGAATAATGGGCACTTCTTC.

This clonotype was counted ten times or more. This chain links TRBV7-9 with TRBJ2-3; tentative D call: TRBD2 (6 bases). The CDR3 sequence is 14 residues long. Germline loops: CDR1 SEHNR, CDR2 FQNEAQ (reference sequence). Deletions cut 4 bases from V and 3 bases from J, with 11 bases between. CDR3 nucleotide sequence: TGTGCCAGCAGCTATGTACTAGCAACAGATACGCAGTATTTT. It encodes CASSYVLATDTQYF.

In this sample, this clonotype is medium-sized. The chain has TRBV6-6 and TRBJ2-5; D unresolved. This CDR3 is 12 amino acids long. Trimming took 2 bases from V and 5 from J, leaving 6 bases between them. CDR1 is MNHNY, CDR2 SVGAGI, per germline (reference sequence). CDR3 region: CASSYPQETQYF. CDR3 bases: TGTGCCAGCAGTTACCCCCAGGAGACCCAGTACTTC.

As regards this clonotype: Compared with germline, one end of the junction differs, possibly owing to a read error. The rearrangement uses TRBV11-1 and TRBJ2-5; D perhaps matches TRBD1 (6 bases). Germline V gene data show CDR1 as SGHAT and CDR2 as FQDESV (reference sequence). CDR3 length: 14 residues. CDR3 amino acids: CASSTYGGQEIQCF. The CDR3, as DNA: TGTGCCAGCAGCACTTATGGGGGCCAAGAGATACAGTGCTTC.

This clonotype was observed a single time. The junction shows a germline mismatch at one end, possibly a read error. CDR3 in amino acids: CASSTRDGAFMKTEALF. CDR3 sequence (DNA): TGCGCCAGCAGCACCCGGGACGGCGCTTTCATGAAGACTGAAGCTCTCTTT. The rearrangement joins TRBV5-1 to TRBJ1-1; tentatively, D is TRBD1 (5 bases). CDR3 length: 17 amino acids. CDR1 and CDR2 (germline): SGHRS, YFSETQ. The full variable domain, rest sourced from reference TRBV5-1 and TRBJ1-1, is KAGVTQTPRYLIKTRGQQVTLSCSPISGHRSVSWYQQTPGQGLQFLFEYFSETQRNKGNFPGRFSGRQFSNSRSEMNVSTLELGDSALYLCASSTRDGAFMKTEALFGQGTRLTVV.

A note on this clonotype: The junction departs from the called germline gene at one end, perhaps through a read error. The CDR3 here is CASRLDREYGYAF. The CDR3 DNA sequence: TGTGCCAGCAGACTGGACAGGGAGTATGGCTACGCCTTC. V usage is TRBV28 and J usage is TRBJ1-2, with 8 bases that match TRBD1. The germline V gene encodes CDR1 MDHEN and CDR2 SYDVKM. This CDR3 has 13 residues.

This clonotype occurred once. A much bigger clone sits one base away, suggesting this may be a read error. The chain recombines TRBV5-1 with TRBJ1-1; D is undetermined. Germline CDR1 SGHRS, CDR2 YFSETQ. There are 14 residues in the CDR3. V was trimmed by 7 bases and J by 5 bases, leaving 18 bases between them. CDR3 coding DNA: TGCGCCAGCCTCCCGACATGGGGAACGACTGAAGCTTTCTTT. Its translation: CASLPTWGTTEAFF.

Comment on this clonotype: The germline gene is not matched at one end of the junction; a read error may be the cause. The genes are TRBV30 and TRBJ2-6; D is tentatively TRBD1 or TRBD2 (5 bases each). This CDR3 is built from 16 residues. The germline V gene has CDR1 GTSNPN and CDR2 SVGIG (reference sequence). CDR3 amino acids: CARGDQVAAGANVLTF. The DNA for the CDR3 is TGTGCCCGGGGTGACCAGGTGGCGGCTGGGGCCAACGTTCTGACTTTC.

Of note for this clonotype: A read error may account for a junction end that differs from germline. V is TRBV6-2 or TRBV6-3 and J is TRBJ2-5, with TRBD2 matching over 13 bases. This CDR3 has 15 residues. Germline V lookup: CDR1 MNHEY, CDR2 SVGEGT. For the CDR3, the DNA is TGTGCCAGCAGTTACTGGGGGACTAGCGGGGAGGCCCAGTACTTT. It is translated as CASSYWGTSGEAQYF.

The J gene is TRBJ2-1, the V gene TRBV4-2, with 7 bases matching TRBD2. The J segment lost 3 bases and the V segment lost 0 bases, leaving 5 bases of the junction unmatched. The CDR3 contains 16 residues. Germline-derived CDR1 and CDR2 are LGHNA and YNFKEQ. Here the CDR3 reads CASSQEGGSSYNEQFF. The CDR3 nucleotides are TGTGCCAGCAGCCAAGAGGGGGGGTCAAGCTACAATGAGCAGTTCTTC.

By sample share, this clonotype is medium-sized (0.01 to 0.1%). The chain has TRBV29-1 and TRBJ2-3; TRBD1 agrees at 7 bases. J was trimmed by 6 bases and V by 7 bases; bases with no gene match: 10. The CDR3 is 13 residues long. Germline values: CDR1 SQVTM, CDR2 ANQGSEA. CDR3 sequence reads: CSALFTGADTQYF. CDR3 bases: TGCAGCGCACTCTTTACAGGGGCGGATACGCAGTATTTT.

This clonotype was seen a few times. Lacking the conserved final phenylalanine or tryptophan, this CDR3 likely reflects a read error. This chain joins TRBV6-1 and TRBJ2-4, with 7 bases identical to TRBD2. The CDR3 runs to 16 residues. Trimming cost V 1 base and J 10 bases; bases outside gene matches: 13. Per germline, CDR1 MNHNS and CDR2 SASEGT. The CDR3 region is CASSEVEFGRGNIQYL. The CDR3 DNA is TGTGCCAGCAGTGAAGTGGAGTTTGGGCGGGGGAATATTCAGTACCTC.

In regard to this clonotype: The junction and the germline gene differ at one end; a read error may be behind it. The rearrangement uses TRBV4-1 and TRBJ1-5; 7 bases map to TRBD1. The CDR3 has 15 residues. CDR1 is MGHRA and CDR2 is YSYEKL in the germline V gene. The CDR3 DNA sequence: TGCGCCTGCAGCCAGGCAGACAGGGAAGGTCAGCCCCAGCAATTT. This sequence encodes CACSQADREGQPQQF.

In the case of this clonotype: Compared with germline, one end of the junction differs, possibly owing to a read error. The chain uses TRBV6-5 and TRBJ1-2; D is unresolved. CDR3 length: 15 amino acids. Germline values: CDR1 MNHEY, CDR2 SVGAGI. Here the CDR3 DNA reads TGTGCCAGCAGTCACTCGATAAACCGGGGTTGGGGCTACACCTTC. It translates to CASSHSINRGWGYTF.